The following is a T cell receptor beta chain sequence with its context. No antigen is known for it. Base qualities are not recorded, but no much larger clone differs from it by a single base. The same DNA, extracted from blood mononuclear cells, served for both TCR sequencing and STAT3 sequencing. The data originate from a study of STAT3 mutations in large granular lymphocyte leukemia (dated by TCRdb to the late 2010s). About the investigation overall: Roughly half of the T-LGLL patients who were sequenced longitudinally carried canonical activating STAT3 mutations. As controls, the study also included longitudinal sequencing of a couple of patients with natural killer LGL leukemia. Serial deep sequencing of TCRbeta CDR3 and STAT3 was performed in patients with T-cell large granular lymphocyte leukemia to reconstruct clonal hierarchy and dynamics. Over half of the T-LGLL patients were given one or more immunosuppressive therapy regimens, and roughly 37% of the treated patients had a hematologic response. Some 18 representative T-LGLL cases were selected from an initial cohort of about 200 LGL patients for longitudinal TCRbeta and STAT3 sequencing. On average, sequencing was done at around 4 time points per patient, with the number of samplings ranging from 2 to 8. Study-wide findings and limitations: Every T-LGLL patient showed at least one immunodominant TCRbeta clonotype, and about half showed multiple immunodominant subclonotypes. The burden of the dominant TCR clone was higher than the STAT3 mutant burden in several patients, which suggests that the STAT3 mutation arose secondarily inside a clone that had already expanded. The linking of therapy response to changes in TCR clonal burden was complicated by variable intervals between samplings and differing treatment regimens. Because codominant clonotypes persisted in some patients, a small but highly pathogenic clone may have been missed. Because no samples were available when a clone first appeared, clonal expansion was inferred from samplings taken at other points. TCR clonotype switching after therapy was seen in about 30% of the 18 patients, with all newly emerging clones being STAT3 wild type.

For this chain, trimming is 7 bases at the V end and 7 bases at the J end, and the number of junction bases without a gene match is 13. The CDR3, cysteine through phenylalanine, is 15 amino acids long. The CDR3 DNA has 45 bases and is translated from base 1. From the germline V gene, CDR1 is MDHEN and CDR2 is SYDVKM. An Illumina MiSeq was used to sequence the TCRbeta libraries, yielding an average of approximately 40,000 productive templates per sample. Using multiplex PCR amplification, the immunoSEQ assay generated the TCRbeta CDR3 libraries. Per the source publication's procedure: Repertoire diversity was calculated as previously defined, with values near 0 taken to indicate extremely monoclonal samples. Entries here come from immuneACCESS through TCRdb and include only in-frame sequences with V and J called. Some clones fail to appear in such tables; in the studies checked, an unresolved V gene covers under half of the shortfall, and the cause of the remainder is unknown. For V, J and clone size, that table is used; D and trimming come from the DNA. The sample contains under 20,000 clones, roughly 90% of them found a single time. The ten largest clones capture nearly 45% of the sample.

This TCR derives from a man in his fifties or sixties with T-cell large granular lymphocyte leukemia. Some clones in this sample may be carry-over from other donors' samples. The age is the age at diagnosis. Sequenced input: peripheral blood mononuclear cells. The V and J genes are TRBV28 and TRBJ1-5, with 7 junctional bases fitting TRBD1. The CDR3 sequence is CASTPLDRVNQPQHF. The nucleotide sequence is TGTGCCAGCACGCCCCTCGACAGGGTAAACCAGCCCCAGCATTTT. Supplemented by the reference TRBV28 and TRBJ1-5 proteins around the CDR3, the complete variable domain is DVKVTQSSRYLVKRTGEKVFLECVQDMDHENMFWYRQDPGLGLRLIYFSYDVKMKEKGDIPEGYSVSREKKERFSLILESASTNQTSMYLCASTPLDRVNQPQHFGDGTRLSIL.